This T cell receptor (beta chain) was documented in a study of T cell responses to AZD1222 COVID-19 vaccine. The protocol was immunoSEQ multiplex PCR, while the TCRdb copy is restricted to in-frame clones and leaves out a portion. This table has some 100,000 clones, about 86% appearing once. This CDR3 comprises 13 residues. CDR1 and CDR2 from the germline V gene are SGHRS and YFSETQ. V lost 4 bases and J lost 1, with 7 bases in between. The rearrangement uses TRBV5-1 and TRBJ2-3; no reliable D call. This clonotype was sampled from an adult in good health. The source was peripheral blood, collected on day 0 of AZD1222 vaccination. CDR3 sequence reads: CASSLFRTDTQYF. DNA of the CDR3: TGCGCCAGCAGCCTATTCCGCACAGATACGCAGTATTTT.